Listed below are T cell receptor beta chains from one sample, sequenced in a study of cytomegalovirus exposure and HLA in healthy donors. Some clones are missing from TCRdb's copy, which holds only in-frame ones; the method was immunoSEQ multiplex PCR. The repertoire table contains nearly 200,000 clones. The sample taken for sequencing was PBMCs. The receptors originated from a boy younger than 18 in good health and CMV-seronegative. CDR3s include the opening cysteine and the closing phenylalanine or tryptophan. A D gene is named only where the DNA matches it firmly.

J gene: TRBJ1-3; D gene: NA; V gene: TRBV6-1; CDR3 protein: CASSDPGSIYPGNTIYF; CDR3 DNA: TGTGCCAGCAGTGATCCGGGGTCCATATATCCTGGAAACACCATATATTTT
J gene: TRBJ2-5; D gene: NA; V gene: TRBV5-6; CDR3 protein: CASSPGGRQETQYF; CDR3 DNA: TGTGCCAGCAGCCCAGGGGGGAGACAAGAGACCCAGTACTTC
J gene: TRBJ2-1; D gene: NA; V gene: TRBV7-3; CDR3 protein: CASSPVRGLRNNEQFF; CDR3 DNA: TGTGCCAGCAGCCCTGTAAGAGGGCTTAGAAACAATGAGCAGTTCTTC
J gene: TRBJ1-2; D gene: NA; V gene: TRBV4-1; CDR3 protein: CASSQDSPGSYTF; CDR3 DNA: TGCGCCAGCAGCCAAGACTCTCCAGGGTCCTACACCTTC
J gene: TRBJ1-3; D gene: TRBD1; V gene: TRBV7-9; CDR3 protein: CASTPGQAGRSNSGNTIYF; CDR3 DNA: TGTGCCAGCACCCCGGGACAGGCAGGGAGATCTAACTCTGGAAACACCATATATTTT
J gene: TRBJ1-5; D gene: TRBD1; V gene: TRBV7-8; CDR3 protein: CASSLADRVSQPQHF; CDR3 DNA: TGTGCCAGCAGCTTAGCGGACAGGGTGAGTCAGCCCCAGCATTTT
J gene: TRBJ1-6; D gene: TRBD1; V gene: TRBV6-1; CDR3 protein: CASSDRASNNSPLHF; CDR3 DNA: TGTGCCAGCAGCGACAGGGCGTCGAATAATTCACCCCTCCACTTT
J gene: TRBJ2-3; D gene: NA; V gene: TRBV6-1; CDR3 protein: CASSEAWRLTDTQYF; CDR3 DNA: TGTGCCAGCAGTGAAGCGTGGAGACTCACAGATACGCAGTATTTT
J gene: TRBJ2-2; D gene: NA; V gene: TRBV14; CDR3 protein: CASSTKPGGELFF; CDR3 DNA: TGTGCCAGCAGCACGAAGCCGGGCGGGGAGCTGTTTTTT
J gene: TRBJ2-3; D gene: TRBD2; V gene: TRBV7-9; CDR3 protein: CASSTGLAGGDSTDTQYF; CDR3 DNA: TGTGCCAGCAGCACCGGACTAGCGGGTGGAGATAGCACAGATACGCAGTATTTT
J gene: TRBJ2-3; D gene: NA; V gene: TRBV7-2; CDR3 protein: CASSLGGAGSQDTQYF; CDR3 DNA: TGTGCCAGCAGCTTAGGGGGCGCTGGGTCACAGGATACGCAGTATTTT
J gene: TRBJ2-7; D gene: TRBD2; V gene: TRBV9; CDR3 protein: CASSVDAGGSYEQYF; CDR3 DNA: TGTGCCAGCAGCGTAGATGCGGGGGGGTCCTACGAGCAGTACTTC
J gene: TRBJ2-1; D gene: TRBD2; V gene: TRBV7-6; CDR3 protein: CASSWTSGGVDEQFF; CDR3 DNA: TGTGCCAGCAGCTGGACTAGCGGGGGGGTAGATGAGCAGTTCTTC
J gene: TRBJ1-6; D gene: TRBD1; V gene: TRBV7-9; CDR3 protein: CASRVDRDSPLHF; CDR3 DNA: TGTGCCAGCAGGGTCGACAGGGATTCACCCCTCCACTTT
J gene: TRBJ1-2; D gene: NA; V gene: TRBV4-3; CDR3 protein: CASSQGTGYSYGYTF; CDR3 DNA: TGCGCCAGCAGCCAAGGCACAGGGTATAGCTATGGCTACACCTTC
J gene: TRBJ1-1; D gene: TRBD1; V gene: TRBV9; CDR3 protein: CASSGQGAMNTEAFF; CDR3 DNA: TGTGCCAGCAGCGGACAGGGGGCAATGAACACTGAAGCTTTCTTT
J gene: TRBJ2-2; D gene: NA; V gene: TRBV6-1; CDR3 protein: CASRRQIDGELFF; CDR3 DNA: TGTGCCAGCAGGCGACAGATTGACGGGGAGCTGTTTTTT
J gene: TRBJ2-2; D gene: TRBD1; V gene: TRBV11-2; CDR3 protein: CASSFVTGTGELFF; CDR3 DNA: TGTGCCAGCAGCTTTGTGACAGGGACCGGGGAGCTGTTTTTT
J gene: TRBJ1-6; D gene: NA; V gene: TRBV7-3; CDR3 protein: CASSLRRDNSPLHF; CDR3 DNA: TGTGCCAGCAGCTTAAGGAGAGATAATTCACCCCTCCACTTT
J gene: TRBJ1-2; D gene: NA; V gene: TRBV9; CDR3 protein: CASSPEVGGEGYTF; CDR3 DNA: TGTGCCAGCAGCCCAGAGGTCGGGGGAGAAGGCTACACCTTC
J gene: TRBJ2-7; D gene: NA; V gene: TRBV7-9; CDR3 protein: CASSSGRESSYEQYF; CDR3 DNA: TGTGCCAGCAGCTCGGGACGGGAGAGCTCCTACGAGCAGTACTTC
J gene: TRBJ2-1; D gene: NA; V gene: TRBV7-3; CDR3 protein: CASSLDGGGYEQFF; CDR3 DNA: TGTGCCAGCAGCTTAGACGGGGGTGGGTATGAGCAGTTCTTC
J gene: TRBJ2-7; D gene: NA; V gene: TRBV28; CDR3 protein: CASSQIYEQYF; CDR3 DNA: TGTGCCAGCAGTCAAATCTACGAGCAGTACTTC
J gene: TRBJ1-2; D gene: NA; V gene: TRBV4-1; CDR3 protein: CASSQVGSGYTF; CDR3 DNA: TGCGCCAGCAGCCAAGTGGGCAGCGGCTACACCTTC
J gene: TRBJ1-5; D gene: NA; V gene: TRBV5-6; CDR3 protein: CASSQGSGEPQHF; CDR3 DNA: TGTGCCAGCAGCCAGGGGTCCGGGGAGCCCCAGCATTTT
J gene: TRBJ1-1; D gene: TRBD1; V gene: TRBV6-5; CDR3 protein: CASSYPGQLAFF; CDR3 DNA: TGTGCCAGCAGTTACCCGGGACAGCTAGCTTTCTTT
J gene: TRBJ2-3; D gene: NA; V gene: TRBV2; CDR3 protein: CASSGGQSSTDTQYF; CDR3 DNA: TGTGCCAGCAGTGGAGGACAATCTAGCACAGATACGCAGTATTTT
J gene: TRBJ1-1; D gene: NA; V gene: TRBV2; CDR3 protein: CASESHTEAFF; CDR3 DNA: TGTGCCAGCGAGTCTCACACTGAAGCTTTCTTT
J gene: TRBJ2-7; D gene: NA; V gene: TRBV7-2; CDR3 protein: CASSSPSSYEQYF; CDR3 DNA: TGTGCCAGCAGCTCTCCTAGCTCCTACGAGCAGTACTTC
J gene: TRBJ2-5; D gene: NA; V gene: TRBV13; CDR3 protein: CASSLAGGGPTLRETQYF; CDR3 DNA: TGTGCCAGCAGCTTAGCAGGAGGCGGGCCCACTCTTCGGGAGACCCAGTACTTC
J gene: TRBJ1-2; D gene: TRBD1; V gene: TRBV4-1; CDR3 protein: CASSYGPRPGQGASRGYTF; CDR3 DNA: TGCGCCAGCAGCTACGGACCCCGTCCGGGACAGGGAGCTAGTCGTGGCTACACCTTC
J gene: TRBJ2-2; D gene: TRBD2; V gene: TRBV7-8; CDR3 protein: CASSLASGPNTGELFF; CDR3 DNA: TGTGCCAGCAGCTTGGCTAGCGGGCCGAACACCGGGGAGCTGTTTTTT
J gene: TRBJ1-1; D gene: TRBD1; V gene: TRBV7-3; CDR3 protein: CASRSNAGGSTEAFF; CDR3 DNA: TGTGCCAGCAGATCTAATGCAGGGGGGAGTACTGAAGCTTTCTTT
J gene: TRBJ2-3; D gene: NA; V gene: TRBV5-1; CDR3 protein: CASSLEGNTQYF; CDR3 DNA: TGCGCCAGCAGCTTGGAGGGGAATACGCAGTATTTT
J gene: TRBJ1-4; D gene: TRBD1; V gene: TRBV6-6; CDR3 protein: CASRWGTEGEKLFF; CDR3 DNA: TGTGCCAGCCGTTGGGGGACAGAAGGGGAAAAACTGTTTTTT
J gene: TRBJ2-1; D gene: TRBD1; V gene: TRBV6-1; CDR3 protein: CASSEALRQGGYYNEQFF; CDR3 DNA: TGTGCCAGCAGTGAAGCGCTACGACAGGGGGGTTACTACAATGAGCAGTTCTTC
J gene: TRBJ2-7; D gene: TRBD1; V gene: TRBV7-9; CDR3 protein: CASSLAGTGASYEQYF; CDR3 DNA: TGTGCCAGCAGCTTAGCCGGGACAGGGGCATCGTACGAGCAGTACTTC
J gene: TRBJ1-6; D gene: TRBD1; V gene: TRBV4-1; CDR3 protein: CASSHLGTGFNSPLHF; CDR3 DNA: TGCGCCAGCAGCCATCTCGGGACAGGTTTTAATTCACCCCTCCACTTT
J gene: TRBJ2-6; D gene: NA; V gene: TRBV25-1; CDR3 protein: CASRRGGANVLTF; CDR3 DNA: TGTGCCAGCAGACGAGGTGGGGCCAACGTCCTGACTTTC
J gene: TRBJ2-1; D gene: TRBD2; V gene: TRBV5-5; CDR3 protein: CASSLWRGGYNEQFF; CDR3 DNA: TGTGCCAGCAGCTTGTGGCGGGGGGGTTACAATGAGCAGTTCTTC
J gene: TRBJ1-1; D gene: TRBD1; V gene: TRBV7-3; CDR3 protein: CASSLDGTGGLMNTEAFF; CDR3 DNA: TGTGCCAGCAGCTTAGACGGGACAGGGGGATTAATGAACACTGAAGCTTTCTTT
J gene: TRBJ1-1; D gene: NA; V gene: TRBV23-1; CDR3 protein: CASSQSEPGTSDEEAFF; CDR3 DNA: TGCGCCAGCAGTCAATCGGAACCGGGGACATCGGATGAGGAAGCTTTCTTT
J gene: TRBJ2-5; D gene: NA; V gene: TRBV7-9; CDR3 protein: CASSPWGGQGTKETQYF; CDR3 DNA: TGTGCCAGCAGCCCCTGGGGCGGGCAGGGGACCAAAGAGACCCAGTACTTC
J gene: TRBJ2-3; D gene: TRBD1; V gene: TRBV28; CDR3 protein: CASSFDGTVGPTDTQYF; CDR3 DNA: TGTGCCAGCAGTTTCGACGGGACAGTCGGACCCACAGATACGCAGTATTTT
J gene: TRBJ2-7; D gene: NA; V gene: TRBV30; CDR3 protein: CATHRDPYEQYF; CDR3 DNA: TGTGCCACCCACAGGGATCCGTACGAGCAGTACTTC
J gene: TRBJ1-2; D gene: TRBD1; V gene: TRBV28; CDR3 protein: CASSPSSRTGGSYTF; CDR3 DNA: TGTGCCAGCAGTCCATCCTCTCGGACAGGGGGCAGCTACACCTTC
J gene: TRBJ2-7; D gene: TRBD2; V gene: TRBV29-1; CDR3 protein: CSVVSGNPYEQYF; CDR3 DNA: TGCAGCGTTGTAAGCGGGAATCCCTACGAGCAGTACTTC
J gene: TRBJ1-5; D gene: NA; V gene: TRBV7-8; CDR3 protein: CASSPRTGNQPQHF; CDR3 DNA: TGTGCCAGCAGCCCCAGGACAGGCAATCAGCCCCAGCATTTT
J gene: TRBJ1-1; D gene: NA; V gene: TRBV9; CDR3 protein: CASSSHDNPNTEAFF; CDR3 DNA: TGTGCCAGCAGCTCGCACGACAACCCTAACACTGAAGCTTTCTTT
J gene: TRBJ2-7; D gene: TRBD2; V gene: TRBV7-2; CDR3 protein: CASSLATSGGPEQYF; CDR3 DNA: TGTGCCAGCAGCTTAGCGACTAGCGGGGGCCCCGAGCAGTACTTC
J gene: TRBJ1-2; D gene: NA; V gene: TRBV2; CDR3 protein: CASSVTGGYTF; CDR3 DNA: TGTGCCAGCAGTGTAACCGGTGGCTACACCTTC
J gene: TRBJ2-1; D gene: NA; V gene: TRBV28; CDR3 protein: CASRLRGTYNEQFF; CDR3 DNA: TGTGCCAGCAGACTACGGGGGACGTACAATGAGCAGTTCTTC
J gene: TRBJ1-1; D gene: NA; V gene: TRBV7-9; CDR3 protein: CASSLGSGRNTEAFF; CDR3 DNA: TGTGCCAGCAGCTTAGGGTCCGGGAGGAACACTGAAGCTTTCTTT
J gene: TRBJ2-2; D gene: NA; V gene: TRBV5-4; CDR3 protein: CASSSRKEGNTGELFF; CDR3 DNA: TGTGCCAGCAGTTCGAGGAAGGAGGGGAACACCGGGGAGCTGTTTTTT